A single sample is the source of the 5 T cell receptor beta chains below, sequenced in a study of CD8 T cells in Susac syndrome. With random hexamers, about 0.5 to 1 ug RNA was reverse transcribed. Using its own MiXCR run on the immunoSEQ multiplex PCR reads, TCRdb lists one record per CDR3 protein. This sample has 330,000 or so distinct CDR3 sequences, with around 85% found just once. The sample taken for sequencing was CD8+ T cells from PBMCs. The receptors come from a human donor with multiple sclerosis.

This chain links TRBV7-8 with TRBJ1-5; D not resolved. V was cut by 5 bases and J by 8 bases, with 13 bases left in between. Germline CDR1 reads SGHVS; CDR2 reads FQNEAQ. The CDR3 covers 13 residues. The CDR3 DNA reads as TGTGCCAGCAGCCCACCCGGGGTCGAGCCCCAGCATTTT. It specifies CASSPPGVEPQHF.

The chain couples TRBV12-3 or TRBV12-4 to TRBJ2-7; 10 bases agree with TRBD2. J was trimmed by 3 bases and V by 3 bases; bases with no gene match: 5. This CDR3 has 15 amino acids. The CDR3: CASSFSAGGLYEQYF. In DNA, the CDR3 is TGTGCCAGCAGTTTCTCAGCGGGAGGGCTCTACGAGCAGTACTTC.

The chain recombines TRBV4-3 with TRBJ2-1, with 12 bases aligning to TRBD2. The length of the CDR3 is 17 residues. Germline CDR1 reads LGHNA; CDR2 reads YSLEER. Trimming removed 0 bases from V and 6 bases from J; junction bases left unmatched: 6. CDR3 bases: TGCGCCAGCAGCCAAGATTTTCCTAGCGGGAGGGCCAATGAGCAGTTCTTC. Translated, it gives CASSQDFPSGRANEQFF.

This clonotype has just one count. This chain uses TRBV11-3 with TRBJ1-1, with 9 bases lining up with TRBD1. Germline CDR1 and CDR2: SGHNT and YENEEA. The CDR3 runs 15 residues. Trimming removed 5 bases from V and 2 bases from J; junction bases left unmatched: 6. CDR3 residues: CASSASGQGNTEAFF. In nucleotides, the CDR3 is TGTGCCAGCAGCGCATCGGGACAGGGTAACACTGAAGCTTTCTTT.

This sequence joins TRBV4-3 and TRBJ2-7; TRBD1 might be the D (7 bases). The length of the CDR3 is 14 residues. Trimming removed 1 base from V and 2 bases from J, with 9 bases in between. The germline gives CDR1 LGHNA, CDR2 YSLEER. This CDR3 is CASSQARGAYEQYF. For the CDR3, the DNA is TGCGCCAGCAGCCAAGCCAGGGGGGCCTACGAGCAGTACTTC.